This TCR beta chain was recovered during a study of identical twins. Addition of a universal primer site occurred through template switching, and cDNA carried unique molecular identifiers. Using its own MiXCR run on the 5' RACE reads, TCRdb lists one record per CDR3 protein. This table has 600,000 to 700,000 distinct CDR3 sequences, around 20% appearing once. CDR1 and CDR2 (germline): SGHRS, YFSETQ. This CDR3 is 14 amino acids long. V shed 7 bases and J 5 bases; nucleotides not matched to a gene: 6. This clonotype was detected only a few times. In addition, the sample was reused for a study of T cells expressing NK-cell markers. In that study: The same clonotypes also predominated in the CD3+CD56-NKG2C+ fraction of four donors. Whether expanded NKG2C+ T cell clones were HCMV specific stayed uncertain.

This TCR derives from a woman aged 18-29 years in good health. The sample was PBMCs. V and J are TRBV5-1 and TRBJ1-6; TRBD1 matches 7 bases. DNA of the CDR3: TGCGCCAGCGGGGGGGGACAGCATAATTCACCCCTCCACTTT. This translates into CASGGGQHNSPLHF.